The 5 T cell receptor beta chains given below trace back to one sample, sequenced in a study. Via MiXCR, TCRdb re-called the 5' RACE reads, giving one row per CDR3 protein. The sample shows under 7,000 distinct CDR3 sequences, 30% to 40% of them seen only once. The sample consisted of naive CD4+ T cells sorted from a lymph node. Described subset: naive CD4+ T cells, CD4+CD45RA+CD25-. The receptor source for this set is a female donor with breast cancer.

This clonotype is classed as medium-sized. The chain couples TRBV12-3 or TRBV12-4 to TRBJ2-2; TRBD1 might be the D (5 bases). The length of the CDR3 is 14 residues. The V and J ends lost 5 bases and 4 bases respectively, with 11 bases between them. Written as DNA, the CDR3 is TGTGCCAGCAGTCCCGACAGTGCCACCGGGGAGCTGTTTTTT. This encodes CASSPDSATGELFF.

The gene calls are TRBV7-2 and TRBJ1-3, with unresolved D. The V and J ends lost 2 bases and 0 bases respectively, with 17 bases between them. Germline CDR1 and CDR2: SGHTA and FQGNSA. The CDR3 is made up of 18 amino acids. CDR3 sequence reads: CASSLSLDVGYSGNTIYF. The CDR3 nucleotides are TGTGCCAGCAGCTTAAGCCTGGACGTAGGATACTCTGGAAACACCATATATTTT.

The rearrangement uses TRBV28 and TRBJ2-2, with 9 bases fitting TRBD2. The germline gives CDR1 MDHEN, CDR2 SYDVKM. After removal of 9 bases from V and 9 bases from J, the junction contained 11 bases not matched to a gene. The CDR3 has 14 amino acids. The CDR3 nucleotides read TGTGCCAGTAATAGCGGGGGAATTTATAGGGAGCTGTTTTTT. Translating gives CASNSGGIYRELFF.

The table lists this clonotype with a few counts. The chain joins TRBV2 to TRBJ1-6; 7 nucleotides align to TRBD1. V lost 4 bases, J lost 5 bases, and 5 bases stayed unmatched. CDR1 and CDR2 from the germline V gene are SNHLY and FYNNEI. There are 15 residues in the CDR3. CDR3 nucleotide sequence: TGTGCCAGCAGTGGCGGGACAGTCAATAATTCACCCCTCCACTTT. Translated: CASSGGTVNNSPLHF.

This clonotype appeared a few times. The chain uses TRBV7-2 and TRBJ2-1; either TRBD1 or TRBD2 may supply D (6 bases each). V lost 6 bases and J 11 bases, leaving 17 bases between the germline ends. CDR1 is SGHTA, CDR2 FQGNSA, per germline. This CDR3 is 13 amino acids long. The CDR3 spells CASSRVEGGKQFF. For the CDR3, the DNA is TGTGCCAGCAGTAGGGTCGAGGGGGGTAAGCAGTTCTTC. Variable domain in full (rest from reference TRBV7-2 and TRBJ2-1): GAGVSQSPSNKVTEKGKDVELRCDPISGHTALYWYRQSLGQGLEFLIYFQGNSAPDKSGLPSDRFSAERTGGSVSTLTIQRTQQEDSAVYLCASSRVEGGKQFFGPGTRLTVL.